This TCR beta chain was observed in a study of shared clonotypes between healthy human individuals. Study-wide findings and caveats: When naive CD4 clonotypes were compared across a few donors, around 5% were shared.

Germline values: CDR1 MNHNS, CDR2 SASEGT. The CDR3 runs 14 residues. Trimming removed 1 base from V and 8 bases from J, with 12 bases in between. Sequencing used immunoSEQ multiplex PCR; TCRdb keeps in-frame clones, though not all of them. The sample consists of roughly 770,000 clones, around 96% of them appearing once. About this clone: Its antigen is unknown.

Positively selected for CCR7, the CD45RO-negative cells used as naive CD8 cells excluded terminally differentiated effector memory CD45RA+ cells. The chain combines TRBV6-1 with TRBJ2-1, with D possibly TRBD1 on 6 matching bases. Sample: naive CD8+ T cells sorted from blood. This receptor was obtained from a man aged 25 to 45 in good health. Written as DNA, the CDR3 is TGTGCCAGCAGTGAAGTACAGGGCCTTGATGAGCAGTTCTTC. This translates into CASSEVQGLDEQFF.